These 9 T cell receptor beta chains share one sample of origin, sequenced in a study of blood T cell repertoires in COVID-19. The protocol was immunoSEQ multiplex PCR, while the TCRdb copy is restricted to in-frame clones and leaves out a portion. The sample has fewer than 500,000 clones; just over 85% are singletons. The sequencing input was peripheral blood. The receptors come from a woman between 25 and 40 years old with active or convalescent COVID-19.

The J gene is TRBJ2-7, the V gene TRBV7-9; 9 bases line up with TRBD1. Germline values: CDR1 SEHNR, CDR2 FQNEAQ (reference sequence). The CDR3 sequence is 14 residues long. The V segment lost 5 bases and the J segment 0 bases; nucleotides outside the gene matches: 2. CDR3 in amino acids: CASSMTGGSYEQYF. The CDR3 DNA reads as TGTGCCAGCAGCATGACAGGGGGCTCCTACGAGCAGTACTTC.

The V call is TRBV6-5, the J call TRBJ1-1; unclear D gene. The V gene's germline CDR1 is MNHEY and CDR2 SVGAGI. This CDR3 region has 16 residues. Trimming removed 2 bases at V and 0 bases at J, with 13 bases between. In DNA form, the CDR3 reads TGTGCCAGCAGTTACCCACGACACCTGTTGAACACTGAAGCTTTCTTT. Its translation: CASSYPRHLLNTEAFF.

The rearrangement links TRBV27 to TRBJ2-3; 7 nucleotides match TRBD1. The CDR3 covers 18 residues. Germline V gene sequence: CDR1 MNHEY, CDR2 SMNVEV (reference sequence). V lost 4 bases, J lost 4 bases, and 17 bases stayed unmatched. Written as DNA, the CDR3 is TGTGCCAGCAGTTCTATTTTCGTCCAGGCAGGGACAGCAGATACGCAGTATTTT. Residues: CASSSIFVQAGTADTQYF.

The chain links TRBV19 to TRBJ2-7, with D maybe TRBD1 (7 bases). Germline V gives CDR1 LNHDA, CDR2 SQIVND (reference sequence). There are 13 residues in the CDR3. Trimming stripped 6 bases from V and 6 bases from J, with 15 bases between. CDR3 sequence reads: CASSTRQGGEQYF. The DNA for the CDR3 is TGTGCCAGTAGCACCCGACAGGGAGGCGAGCAGTACTTC. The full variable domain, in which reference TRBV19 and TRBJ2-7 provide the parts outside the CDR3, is DGGITQSPKYLFRKEGQNVTLSCEQNLNHDAMYWYRQDPGQGLRLIYYSQIVNDFQKGDIAEGYSVSREKKESFPLTVTSAQKNPTAFYLCASSTRQGGEQYFGPGTRLTVT.

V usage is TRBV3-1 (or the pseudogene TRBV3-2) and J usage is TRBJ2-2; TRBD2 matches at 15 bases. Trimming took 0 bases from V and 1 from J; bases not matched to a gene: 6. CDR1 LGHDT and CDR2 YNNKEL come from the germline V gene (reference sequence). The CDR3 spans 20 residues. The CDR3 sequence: CASSQEFWGLAGGNTGELFF. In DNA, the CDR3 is TGTGCCAGCAGCCAAGAGTTCTGGGGACTAGCGGGAGGGAACACCGGGGAGCTGTTTTTT.

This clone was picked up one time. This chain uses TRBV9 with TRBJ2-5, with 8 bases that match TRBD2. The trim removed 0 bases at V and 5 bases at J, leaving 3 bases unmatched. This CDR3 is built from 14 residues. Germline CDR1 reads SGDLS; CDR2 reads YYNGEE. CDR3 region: CASSVEAGGETQYF. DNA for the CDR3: TGTGCCAGCAGCGTAGAGGCGGGGGGTGAGACCCAGTACTTC.

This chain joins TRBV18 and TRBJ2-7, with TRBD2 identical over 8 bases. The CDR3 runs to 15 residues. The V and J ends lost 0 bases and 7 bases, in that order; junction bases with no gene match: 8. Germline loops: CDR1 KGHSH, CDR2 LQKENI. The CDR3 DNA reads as TGTGCCAGCTCACCACCGGCCGGCGGGGGGTTGGAGCAGTACTTC. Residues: CASSPPAGGGLEQYF.

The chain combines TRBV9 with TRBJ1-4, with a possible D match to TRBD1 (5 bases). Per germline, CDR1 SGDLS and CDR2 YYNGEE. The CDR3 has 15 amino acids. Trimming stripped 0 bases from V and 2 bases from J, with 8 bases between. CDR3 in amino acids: CASSVDPGTNEKLFF. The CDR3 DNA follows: TGTGCCAGCAGCGTAGACCCAGGGACTAATGAAAAACTGTTTTTT.

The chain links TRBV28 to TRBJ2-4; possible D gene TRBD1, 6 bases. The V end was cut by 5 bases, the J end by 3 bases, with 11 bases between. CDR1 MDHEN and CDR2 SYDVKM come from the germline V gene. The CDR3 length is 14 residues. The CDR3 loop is CASSMGQSKNIQYF. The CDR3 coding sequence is TGTGCCAGCAGTATGGGACAAAGCAAAAACATTCAGTACTTC.